This TCR beta chain emerged from a study of early T cells in non-severe SARS-CoV-2 infection. Study-level information: Sequencing used unsorted whole-blood bulk RNA, so chains lack pairing.

CDR1 and CDR2 from the germline V gene are SQVTM and ANQGSEA. The CDR3 length is 16 residues. The ends were cut back, 4 bases at V and 9 bases at J, with 25 bases in the middle. Individual cDNA molecules were tagged with unique molecular identifiers, the study reported. TCRdb processed the 5' RACE reads anew with MiXCR; each CDR3 protein has one entry. The data contain about 76,000 distinct CDR3 sequences, approximately 10% of them singletons. Overall study results and limits: The matching step, a VDJdb search, favored anti-spike CD8 responses and missed private and CD4 specificities.

To note about this clonotype: Its antigen is unknown.

The chain uses TRBV29-1 and TRBJ2-4, with D possibly being TRBD2 (7 bases). The sequencing input was whole blood. The source of this sequence is an adult who was a healthcare worker with PCR-confirmed SARS-CoV-2 infection or an uninfected control (not recorded which). The CDR3 DNA sequence: TGCAGCGTTGTGTCAGGGCGCGGGGGCCGAACGGGCATTCAGTACTTC. This codes for CSVVSGRGGRTGIQYF.